These 7 T cell receptor beta chains were all obtained from the same sample, sequenced in a study of cytomegalovirus exposure and HLA in healthy donors. Primers: 60 Vbeta forward and 13 Jbeta reverse. Method: immunoSEQ multiplex PCR; TCRdb's copy keeps in-frame clones and lacks some. The sample shows 150,000 to 200,000 clones, approximately 78% of them seen only once. Input material: PBMCs. The origin of the receptors is a girl aged 2-10 years in good health and CMV-seropositive.

This chain joins TRBV4-1 and TRBJ2-7, with 8 bases matching TRBD2. This CDR3 contains 15 residues. The V segment lost 0 bases and the J segment 4 bases; nucleotides outside the gene matches: 5. CDR1 and CDR2 from the germline V gene are MGHRA and YSYEKL. DNA for the CDR3: TGCGCCAGCAGCCAAGAGGCCGGGAGGGCTTACGAGCAGTACTTC. Protein product: CASSQEAGRAYEQYF.

The chain carries TRBV7-9 and TRBJ2-1; tentatively, D is TRBD2 (6 bases). The CDR3 has 16 residues. CDR1 and CDR2 from the germline V gene are SEHNR and FQNEAQ (reference sequence). V lost 7 bases to trimming and J lost 8 bases, with 24 bases between them. The CDR3 sequence is CASTRGLRSKVHEQFF. CDR3 nucleotides: TGTGCCAGCACCCGGGGGTTGCGCTCAAAAGTACATGAGCAGTTCTTC.

CDR3 in amino acids: CASSVYDYTTSNEQFF. CDR3 bases: TGTGCCAGCAGCGTATACGACTACACGACCTCCAATGAGCAGTTCTTC. The chain has TRBV9 and TRBJ2-1, with D possibly matching TRBD2 (5 bases). This CDR3 has 16 amino acids. V was cut by 1 base and J by 6 bases, with 17 bases left in between. Looked up from germline, CDR1 is SGDLS and CDR2 is YYNGEE.

The chain is built from TRBV19 and TRBJ2-7; D possibly corresponds to TRBD2 (5 bases). The germline gives CDR1 LNHDA, CDR2 SQIVND (reference sequence). The V end lost 3 bases, the J end lost 0 bases, and 12 bases lay between the germline ends. The CDR3 extends over 15 amino acids. The CDR3 spells CASSMRRRSSYEQYF. CDR3 coding DNA: TGTGCCAGTAGTATGAGAAGGAGGAGCTCCTACGAGCAGTACTTC.

The V and J genes are TRBV5-1 and TRBJ2-5; TRBD1 agrees at 9 bases. This CDR3 spans 16 amino acids. The germline V gene has CDR1 SGHRS and CDR2 YFSETQ. The junction had 9 bases not matched to a gene; V was cut back by 2 bases and J by 4 bases. CDR3 sequence: CASSFYRGRLGETQYF. The CDR3 nucleotides read TGCGCCAGCAGCTTCTACAGGGGGCGATTGGGAGAGACCCAGTACTTC.

The rearrangement links TRBV28 to TRBJ2-2, with D possibly TRBD2 on 7 matching bases. Germline V gene sequence: CDR1 MDHEN, CDR2 SYDVKM. The CDR3 totals 14 residues. V lost 5 bases to trimming and J lost 4 bases, with 11 bases between them. Here the CDR3 reads CASSLRGGTGELFF. The CDR3 bases are TGTGCCAGCAGTCTTAGGGGGGGCACCGGGGAGCTGTTTTTT.

This sequence joins TRBV5-1 and TRBJ1-2; D is unresolved. Per the germline V gene, CDR1 is SGHRS and CDR2 is YFSETQ. This CDR3 is built from 13 residues. V was pared by 4 bases and J by 8 bases, with 15 bases between. The CDR3 sequence: CASSPGSSSGYTF. CDR3 sequence (DNA): TGCGCCAGCAGCCCGGGGTCTTCCAGCGGCTACACCTTC.